The 28 T cell receptor beta chains listed next were all sequenced from one sample in a study of T cell clonality in common variable immunodeficiency. General study findings and limits: Common variable immunodeficiency TCR beta sequences reportedly had fewer deletions and N-nucleotide insertions.

These receptors lack a known antigen. Sequencing was performed with immunoSEQ multiplex PCR; in TCRdb, only in-frame clones are kept and a portion is missing. The sample holds some 19,000 clones, and no clone turns up only once. The sample consisted of peripheral blood mononuclear cells. Every receptor here comes from a human donor with common variable immunodeficiency.

This clone was found a few times. The DNA ends 3 residues before the CDR3 does, and the rest of the CDR3 is filled in from the germline J gene. The chain couples TRBV18 to TRBJ2-7, with D possibly TRBD1 on 6 matching bases. CDR3 length: 14 amino acids. Trimming removed 4 bases from V and 4 bases from J, with 14 bases in between. Germline CDR1 reads KGHSH; CDR2 reads LQKENI. The CDR3 here is CASSQDREAYEQYF. The sequenced part of the CDR3 DNA is TGTGCCAGCTCACAGGACAGAGAAGCTTACGAG.

This clone was seen a handful of times. The read finishes 3 residues shy of the CDR3 end, and the germline J gene is used to complete it. V is TRBV2 and J is TRBJ2-7; TRBD2 might be the D (7 bases). In germline, CDR1 is SNHLY, CDR2 FYNNEI. V was shortened by 8 bases and J by 1 base, with 21 bases between the two germline ends. The CDR3 length is 16 residues. CDR3 bases read: TGTGCCAGCCGGTGGTTGGGGGAGGGGGAATCCTACGAG. This gives the protein CASRWLGEGESYE. The entire CDR3 protein is CASRWLGEGESYEQYF.

This clone was detected a few times. The missing CDR3 end, 3 residues past where the read stops, is filled in from the germline J gene. The sample holds other DNA sequences that translate to the same CDR3. The chain links TRBV6-2 or TRBV6-3 to TRBJ2-7, with 10 bases aligning to TRBD1. The ends lost 7 bases at V and 5 bases at J; junction bases unmatched: 8. CDR1 is MNHEY and CDR2 is SVGEGT in the germline V gene. The CDR3 is 14 amino acids. CDR3: CASTRTGGFNEQYF. The CDR3 bases that were read are TGTGCCAGCACTAGGACAGGGGGTTTCAACGAG.

This clone has ten or more counts. The sequenced fragment ends 3 residues before the CDR3 boundary, so the rest is inferred from the germline J gene. This chain links TRBV5-1 with TRBJ1-1; maybe TRBD1 (5 bases). CDR1 is SGHRS and CDR2 is YFSETQ in the germline V gene. The CDR3 extends over 15 amino acids. Between the trimmed V and J ends, which lost 4 bases and 5 bases, there was a span of 18 bases. The CDR3 sequence is CASSLPAGGCTEAFF. Incomplete CDR3 DNA: TGCGCCAGCAGCCTCCCGGCGGGGGGTTGTACTGAA.

This clone was found a few times. Read coverage stops 3 residues before the CDR3 terminus; the germline J gene supplies the remainder. This sequence joins TRBV30 and TRBJ1-5; D is undetermined. The CDR3 contains 13 residues. CDR1 and CDR2 (germline): GTSNPN, SVGIG (reference sequence). With 3 bases removed from V and 3 bases from J, the gap between germline ends came to 9 bases. CDR3 amino acids: CAWRAGNNQPQHF. Partial CDR3 DNA: TGTGCCTGGAGGGCGGGAAACAATCAGCCC.

This clone has ten or more counts. The CDR3 end falls 3 residues outside the read, so it is completed with the germline J gene. This chain links TRBV5-6 with TRBJ2-7; D is perhaps TRBD1 (6 bases). The CDR3 is made up of 13 amino acids. The V gene lost 5 bases and the J gene lost 3 bases, with 12 bases spanning the gap. The germline CDR1 and CDR2 sequences are SGHDT and YYEEEE. This CDR3 reads CASRQGSNYEQYF. CDR3 DNA (partial): TGTGCCAGCAGACAGGGCAGCAACTACGAG.

In the case of this clone: The read stops 3 residues short of the end of the CDR3; the missing end is completed from the germline J gene. This chain connects TRBV5-5 to TRBJ2-3; D unclear. Germline assignment: CDR1 SGHKS and CDR2 YYEKEE (reference sequence). This CDR3 has 13 amino acids. Trimming removed 2 bases at V and 4 bases at J, with 8 bases between. The CDR3 bases that were read are TGTGCCAGCAGCTTTGACTCCCCAGATACG. Translating it yields CASSFDSPDT. The whole CDR3 region reads CASSFDSPDTQYF.

This clone was observed a few times. The read ends 3 residues early relative to the CDR3; the germline J gene fills the gap. The rearrangement links TRBV30 to TRBJ1-6; 10 bases line up with TRBD1. With 2 bases clipped from V and 7 bases from J, the junction kept 5 bases outside the gene matches. This CDR3 region has 15 residues. Germline V gives CDR1 GTSNPN, CDR2 SVGIG (reference sequence). Partial CDR3 DNA: TGTGCCTGGAGTCTAGGGGGACAGGGGAATTCACCC. Protein: CAWSLGGQGNSP. The whole CDR3 protein is CAWSLGGQGNSPLHF.

In its sample, this clone was seen many times. The read comes to an end 3 residues before the CDR3 does, leaving the germline J gene to fill in the end. The V call is TRBV18, the J call TRBJ1-2; D gene uncertain. CDR1 and CDR2 (germline): KGHSH, LQKENI. The V end lost 5 bases, the J end lost 2 bases, and 9 bases lay between the germline ends. CDR3 length: 13 amino acids. CDR3 DNA, as far as it was read: TGTGCCAGCTCAAGCAGGTGGAACTATGGC. As protein: CASSSRWNYG. The CDR3 as a whole reads CASSSRWNYGYTF.

This clone showed up just a few times. One end of the junction fails to match germline, which may point to a read error. Sequencing ends 3 residues short of the CDR3 end; the germline J gene provides the rest. V is TRBV7-9 and J is TRBJ1-2; possible D gene TRBD1, 5 bases. Looked up from germline, CDR1 is SEHNR and CDR2 is FQNEAQ (reference sequence). CDR3 length equals 12 residues. The CDR3: CSSSLYRGGYTF. The sequenced CDR3 bases are TGTTCCAGCAGCTTATATAGGGGCGGC.

As to this clone: The read terminates 3 residues ahead of where the CDR3 ends, so the germline J gene completes it. This chain links TRBV5-5 with TRBJ2-5, with TRBD1 identical over 9 bases. Germline CDR1 SGHKS, CDR2 YYEKEE (reference sequence). The CDR3 covers 15 residues. V gave up 2 bases and J gave up 4 bases; unmatched junction bases: 6. The CDR3: CASSFRQGVGETQYF. CDR3 DNA, as far as it was read: TGTGCCAGCAGCTTTAGACAGGGGGTTGGAGAGACC.

Worth noting for this clone: Read data end 3 residues before the CDR3 end; the end is taken from the germline J gene. The rearrangement joins TRBV19 to TRBJ2-5; tentatively, D is TRBD1 (6 bases). Per germline, CDR1 LNHDA and CDR2 SQIVND (reference sequence). V lost 6 bases, J lost 5 bases, and 13 bases lay in between. The length of the CDR3 is 13 residues. This chain's CDR3 is CASRRGGWETQYF. The CDR3 bases that were read are TGTGCCAGTAGGAGAGGGGGTTGGGAGACC.

This clone was picked up a small number of times. The read comes to an end 3 residues before the CDR3 does, leaving the germline J gene to fill in the end. This chain joins TRBV18 and TRBJ1-3; D is possibly TRBD1 (5 bases). The CDR3 totals 16 residues. Germline values: CDR1 KGHSH, CDR2 LQKENI. Trimming left V 3 bases short and J 4 bases short, with 16 bases between. CDR3 residues: CASSPPQWGEGNTIYF. The covered CDR3 bases are TGTGCCAGCTCACCTCCTCAGTGGGGGGAAGGAAACACC.

CDR3 residues: CASSALDSSLHF. The sequenced CDR3 bases are TGTGCCAGTAGTGCCCTAGATTCGTCC. This rearrangement joins TRBV19 to TRBJ1-6; D ambiguous. Read data end 3 residues before the CDR3 end; the end is taken from the germline J gene. The CDR3 loop spans 12 amino acids. Germline V lookup: CDR1 LNHDA, CDR2 SQIVND (reference sequence).

This clone has more than one count but fewer than ten. The read halts 3 residues ahead of the CDR3 end, with the missing end drawn from the germline J gene. The chain employs TRBV6-2 or TRBV6-3 and TRBJ2-7, with a possible D match to TRBD2 (6 bases). Germline assignment: CDR1 MNHEY and CDR2 SVGEGT. The CDR3 sequence is 15 residues long. Trimming took 6 bases from V and 1 from J, leaving 16 bases between them. CDR3 sequence: CASRVFSGLSYEQYF. CDR3 DNA, as far as it was read: TGTGCCAGCAGGGTTTTCAGCGGGCTATCCTACGAG.

Only a few counts were recorded for this clone. The observed sequence ends 3 residues before the CDR3 terminus, with the missing tail filled in from the germline J gene. The chain joins TRBV30 to TRBJ1-5, with a possible D match to TRBD1 (5 bases). Germline V gives CDR1 GTSNPN, CDR2 SVGIG (reference sequence). The CDR3 length is 18 residues. Trimming stripped 4 bases from V and 2 bases from J, with 24 bases between. CDR3 sequence: CAWKPTFGGAGGNQPQHF. The CDR3 bases that were read are TGTGCCTGGAAACCCACTTTTGGAGGGGCTGGGGGCAATCAGCCC.

As for this clone: The read is 3 residues too short to cover the CDR3 end, so that end is filled in from the germline J gene. The chain links TRBV7-3 to TRBJ1-5, with D maybe TRBD1 (5 bases). The CDR3 has 15 residues. The V end was cut by 5 bases, the J end by 7 bases, with 18 bases between. The V gene's germline CDR1 is SGHTA and CDR2 FQGTGA. CDR3 sequence: CASSPHAGVWQPQHF. CDR3 DNA, as far as it was read: TGTGCCAGCAGCCCCCACGCGGGGGTCTGGCAGCCC. Together with reference TRBV7-3 and TRBJ1-5, the CDR3 gives the full variable domain: GAGVSQTPSNKVTEKGKYVELRCDPISGHTALYWYRQSLGQGPEFLIYFQGTGAADDSGLPNDRFFAVRPEGSVSTLKIQRTERGDSAVYLCASSPHAGVWQPQHFGDGTRLSIL.

This clone came up a few times. The read stops 3 residues short of the end of the CDR3; the missing end is completed from the germline J gene. The chain couples TRBV11-1 to TRBJ1-6; the D is unclear. The V end was cut by 2 bases, the J end by 7 bases, with 6 bases between. The length of the CDR3 is 13 residues. CDR1 is SGHAT, CDR2 FQDESV, per germline (reference sequence). CDR3 DNA (partial): TGTGCCAGCAGCTTATATTTGAATTCACCC. Residues: CASSLYLNSP. The complete CDR3 protein is CASSLYLNSPLHF.

About this clone: With the read ending 3 residues before the CDR3 end, the germline J gene is used to fill in that end. The chain couples TRBV7-6 to TRBJ2-7; 10 bases match TRBD1. The V gene's germline CDR1 is SGHVS and CDR2 FNYEAQ. Trimming removed 5 bases from V and 3 bases from J; junction bases left unmatched: 4. The CDR3 is 14 amino acids. CDR3 in amino acids: CASSLGQGDYEQYF. The sequenced CDR3 bases are TGTGCCAGCAGCCTAGGACAGGGGGACTACGAG. Filled out from reference TRBV7-6 and TRBJ2-7, the complete variable domain reads GAGVSQSPRYKVTKRGQDVALRCDPISGHVSLYWYRQALGQGPEFLTYFNYEAQQDKSGLPNDRFSAERPEGSISTLTIQRTEQRDSAMYRCASSLGQGDYEQYFGPGTRLTVT.

In this sample, this clone turned up a few times. The read halts 3 residues ahead of the CDR3 end, with the missing end drawn from the germline J gene. The V gene is TRBV30, the J gene TRBJ2-7; TRBD2 aligns across 12 bases. V lost 5 bases and J lost 5; bases outside the gene matches: 4. Germline assignment: CDR1 GTSNPN and CDR2 SVGIG (reference sequence). The CDR3 has 13 amino acids. The covered CDR3 bases are TGTGCCTGGGATCTAGCGGGAGGGCACGAG. Amino acids: CAWDLAGGHE. The entire CDR3 protein is CAWDLAGGHEQYF.

This clone occurred a few times. The CDR3 bases that were read are TGCGCCAGCAGCTATAGGGCAGGGGTAGTCTATGGC. It encodes CASSYRAGVVYG. In full, the CDR3 reads CASSYRAGVVYGYTF. The chain joins TRBV5-1 to TRBJ1-2; a weak D match, TRBD1 (6 bases). With the read ending 3 residues before the CDR3 end, the germline J gene is used to fill in that end. The V and J ends lost 3 bases and 4 bases respectively, with 16 bases between them. Germline CDR1 SGHRS, CDR2 YFSETQ. This CDR3 is built from 15 residues.

As to this clone: The read finishes 3 residues shy of the CDR3 end, and the germline J gene is used to complete it. The chain combines TRBV7-3 with TRBJ2-3; 7 bases map to TRBD1. Germline lookup yields CDR1 SGHTA and CDR2 FQGTGA. This CDR3 region has 14 residues. With V trimmed by 5 bases and J by 2 bases, 4 bases remained unmatched. CDR3 DNA, as far as it was read: TGTGCCAGCAGCCGGGACAGAGACACAGATACG. Protein product: CASSRDRDTDT. The CDR3 in its entirety is CASSRDRDTDTQYF.

Notes on this clone: The CDR3 end is not reached by the read, which stops 3 residues before it; the germline J gene fills it in. The chain joins TRBV30 to TRBJ2-2; D is possibly TRBD1 (7 bases). V was cut by 4 bases and J by 5 bases, with 8 bases left in between. The germline CDR1 and CDR2 sequences are GTSNPN and SVGIG (reference sequence). This CDR3 has 12 amino acids. The CDR3 spells CAWTGGTGELFF. CDR3 DNA (partial): TGTGCCTGGACAGGGGGGACCGGGGAG.

This clone came up many times. The read halts 3 residues ahead of the CDR3 end, with the missing end drawn from the germline J gene. V is TRBV5-6 and J is TRBJ1-2, with D unclear. Germline loops: CDR1 SGHDT, CDR2 YYEEEE. The V end was cut by 1 base, the J end by 3 bases, with 4 bases between. There are 12 residues in the CDR3. The CDR3 sequence is CASSLPDYGYTF. The CDR3 bases that were read are TGTGCCAGCAGCTTGCCGGACTATGGC.

In regard to this clone: The read is 3 residues too short to cover the CDR3 end, so that end is filled in from the germline J gene. V gene TRBV7-9 combines with J gene TRBJ2-7; possibly TRBD1 for D (5 bases). Germline-derived CDR1 and CDR2 are SEHNR and FQNEAQ (reference sequence). V was clipped by 5 bases and J by 5 bases, with 19 bases between them. The CDR3 is made up of 15 amino acids. CDR3 bases read: TGTGCCAGCAGCGCGAACCTTAGAAAGGGGAACGAG. It yields the protein CASSANLRKGNE. The whole CDR3 protein reads CASSANLRKGNEQYF.

Ten or more counts support this clone. The read gets to within 3 residues of the CDR3 end, and the germline J gene fills in the rest. The chain is built from TRBV18 and TRBJ2-1; 11 positions match TRBD2. The CDR3 covers 15 residues. V lost 6 bases, J lost 7 bases, and 8 bases stayed unmatched. CDR1 is KGHSH, CDR2 LQKENI, per germline. The DNA read from the CDR3 is TGTGCCAGCTCCCATAGCGGGAGGGCGGGAAATGAG. Translating it yields CASSHSGRAGNE. The whole CDR3 protein is CASSHSGRAGNEQFF.

This clone was counted between two and nine times. The sequenced fragment ends 3 residues before the CDR3 boundary, so the rest is inferred from the germline J gene. The J gene is TRBJ1-6, the V gene TRBV7-9; D is possibly TRBD1 (6 bases). This CDR3 has 15 amino acids. Trimming took 1 base from V and 7 from J, leaving 11 bases between them. Germline lookup yields CDR1 SEHNR and CDR2 FQNEAQ (reference sequence). This CDR3 reads CASSLGWTDNSPLHF. The covered CDR3 bases are TGTGCCAGCAGCTTAGGATGGACAGACAATTCACCC. The whole variable domain, filled in from reference TRBV7-9 and TRBJ1-6, reads DTGVSQNPRHKITKRGQNVTFRCDPISEHNRLYWYRQTLGQGPEFLTYFQNEAQLEKSRLLSDRFSAERPKGSFSTLEIQRTEQGDSAMYLCASSLGWTDNSPLHFGNGTRLTVT.

This clone appeared a few times. Coverage ceases 3 residues before the CDR3 finishes, and the germline J gene fills in the end. The chain links TRBV19 to TRBJ2-7; D might be TRBD2 (6 bases). The length of the CDR3 is 16 residues. The ends were cut back, 0 bases at V and 1 base at J, with 13 bases in the middle. In germline, CDR1 is LNHDA, CDR2 SQIVND (reference sequence). The DNA read from the CDR3 is TGTGCCAGTAGTATAGATTTGGCGCGGGAATCCTACGAG. Residues: CASSIDLARESYE. The whole CDR3 protein reads CASSIDLARESYEQYF. Variable domain in full (rest from reference TRBV19 and TRBJ2-7): DGGITQSPKYLFRKEGQNVTLSCEQNLNHDAMYWYRQDPGQGLRLIYYSQIVNDFQKGDIAEGYSVSREKKESFPLTVTSAQKNPTAFYLCASSIDLARESYEQYFGPGTRLTVT.